This T cell receptor beta chain was captured by sequencing in a study of beta chain features in type 1 diabetes. This clone was recorded a few times. As yet, its antigen is unknown. Per the germline V gene, CDR1 is SGHNT and CDR2 is YYREEE (reference sequence). The germline V and J ends were trimmed by 0 bases and 4 bases, with 11 bases remaining between them. The CDR3 contains 14 residues. Every bit of the isolated RNA underwent reverse transcription, so sequencing read expressed TCRB transcripts. The assay was immunoSEQ multiplex PCR, and TCRdb's table has in-frame clones only and misses some. The sample shows roughly 300,000 clones, 14% of them seen only once. Overall study results and limits: Although PCR might favor shorter templates, it would do so equally in patients and controls.

The genes are TRBV5-4 and TRBJ2-7; D tentatively reads TRBD1 or TRBD2 (6 bases each). The sequence was obtained from a man in his thirties or forties in good health. The sequenced sample consisted of central memory CD4+ T cells from blood. The CDR3 spells CASSLAGAGYEQYF. The CDR3 coding sequence is TGTGCCAGCAGCTTGGCGGGGGCCGGGTACGAGCAGTACTTC.